This TCR beta chain was sequenced in a study of blood T cell repertoires in COVID-19. Looking at the study overall: Samples representing acute and convalescent COVID-19 were sourced from the United States, Italy and Spain. Nucleic acid was either cDNA or gDNA, and it came from T cells, B-cell-depleted T cells, or PBMCs.

V lost 5 bases and J 6 bases, leaving 19 bases between the germline ends. Per germline, CDR1 LGHNT and CDR2 FRNRAP. This CDR3 is 15 amino acids long. Original data processing: Cell counts per sample came from amplifying reference gene primers. Using immunoSEQ multiplex PCR, the repertoire was profiled, and TCRdb retains in-frame clones only, with some absent. That table supplies the V and J calls and clone size; D and trimming were determined from the DNA. The sample holds approximately 77,000 clones, approximately 88% seen once. What was sequenced was peripheral blood. The rearrangement uses TRBV12-5 and TRBJ1-1, with D possibly TRBD1 on 5 matching bases. This sequence was found in a woman of 80 years or more with acute or convalescent COVID-19. CDR3 sequence (DNA): TGTGCTAGTGGTCAATGGCGTCAGGGCGGACCTGAAGCTTTCTTT. Amino acid sequence: CASGQWRQGGPEAFF. Combining the CDR3 with reference TRBV12-5 and TRBJ1-1 gives the whole variable domain DARVTQTPRHKVTEMGQEVTMRCQPILGHNTVFWYRQTMMQGLELLAYFRNRAPLDDSGMPKDRFSAEMPDATLATLKIQPSEPRDSAVYFCASGQWRQGGPEAFFGQGTRLTVV.